This T cell receptor (beta chain) was identified in a study of cytomegalovirus exposure and HLA in healthy donors. General study findings and limits: Some segments of the V type, notably TRBV6-2 and TRBV6-3, were excluded as indistinguishable.

Germline-derived CDR1 and CDR2 are MGHRA and YSYEKL. The length of the CDR3 is 20 residues. Germline trimming cut 1 base from V and 4 bases from J; bases unmatched to any gene: 10. The PCR had 60 Vbeta and 13 Jbeta primers. The repertoire was sequenced with immunoSEQ multiplex PCR; TCRdb's copy has only in-frame clones and lacks some. There are under 250,000 clones in the sample; 70% to 80% occur only once, and 4.4% lies in the top ten. A remark on this clone: Its antigen is currently unknown.

The genes are TRBV4-1 and TRBJ2-2, with TRBD2 matching 15 bases. The sample was PBMCs. The clonotype originates from a woman under 40 in good health and CMV-seropositive. This CDR3 is CASSQVPGLAGGRGTGELFF. The CDR3 nucleotides read TGCGCCAGCAGCCAAGTCCCGGGACTAGCGGGAGGCCGGGGCACCGGGGAGCTGTTTTTT.